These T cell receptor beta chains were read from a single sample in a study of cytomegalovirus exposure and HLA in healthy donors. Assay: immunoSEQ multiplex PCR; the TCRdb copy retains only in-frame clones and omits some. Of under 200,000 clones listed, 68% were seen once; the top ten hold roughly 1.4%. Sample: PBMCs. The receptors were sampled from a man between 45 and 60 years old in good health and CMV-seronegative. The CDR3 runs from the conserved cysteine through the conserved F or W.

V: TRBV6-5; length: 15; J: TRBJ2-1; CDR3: CASSYLGSSYNEQFF
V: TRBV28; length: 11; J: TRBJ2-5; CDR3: CASSSPRTQYF
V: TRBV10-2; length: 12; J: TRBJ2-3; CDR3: CASRRPGDTQYF
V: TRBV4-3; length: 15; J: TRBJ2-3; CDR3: CASSPLAGGTDTQYF
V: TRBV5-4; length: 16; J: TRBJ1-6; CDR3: CASSSATGGGNSPLHF
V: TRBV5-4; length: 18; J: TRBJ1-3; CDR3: CASSLDGSGLRTGNTIYF
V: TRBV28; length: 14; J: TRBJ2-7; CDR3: CASSRTGGRYEQYF
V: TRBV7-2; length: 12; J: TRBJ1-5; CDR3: CASSADTQPQHF
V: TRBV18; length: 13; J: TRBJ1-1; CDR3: CASSQGQYTEAFF
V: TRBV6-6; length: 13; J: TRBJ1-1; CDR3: CASSYSAGGEAFF
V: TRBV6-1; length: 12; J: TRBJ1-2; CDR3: CASRGTGFGYTF
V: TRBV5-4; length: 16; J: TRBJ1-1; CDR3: CASSLGQGGKNTEAFF
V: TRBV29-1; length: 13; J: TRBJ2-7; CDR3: CSVEQGSAYEQYF
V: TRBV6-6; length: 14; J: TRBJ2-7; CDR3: CASSYGRGSYEQYF
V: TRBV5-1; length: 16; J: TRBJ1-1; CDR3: CASSLGQGAGSTEAFF
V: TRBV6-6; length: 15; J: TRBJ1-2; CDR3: CASTGFQVGVNGYTF
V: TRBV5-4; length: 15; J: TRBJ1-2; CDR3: CASSLADRGPYGYTF
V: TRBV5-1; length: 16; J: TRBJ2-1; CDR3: CASSLARRRPGDEQFF
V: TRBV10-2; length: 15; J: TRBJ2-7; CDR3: CASKKDQDTLNEQYF
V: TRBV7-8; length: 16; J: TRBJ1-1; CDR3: CASSLAQRAGGTEAFF
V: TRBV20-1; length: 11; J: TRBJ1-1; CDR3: CSASGYTEAFF
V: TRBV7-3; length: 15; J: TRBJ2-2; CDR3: CASSLNRGNTGELFF
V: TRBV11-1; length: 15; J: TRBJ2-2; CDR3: CASSSGGAIGGELFF
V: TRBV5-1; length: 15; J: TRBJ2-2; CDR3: CASSLLDRLTGELFF
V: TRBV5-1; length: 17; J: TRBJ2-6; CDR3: CASALGWTSSGANVLTF
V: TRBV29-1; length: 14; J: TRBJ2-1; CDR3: CSADRRGSYNEQFF
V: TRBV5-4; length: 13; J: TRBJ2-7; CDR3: CASGVSDSYEQYF
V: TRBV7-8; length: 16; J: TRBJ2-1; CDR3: CASTTPGGGVYNEQFF
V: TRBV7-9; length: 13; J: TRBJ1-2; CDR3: CASSMVASYGYTF
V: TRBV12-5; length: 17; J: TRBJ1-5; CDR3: CASGLVLGRGGNQPQHF
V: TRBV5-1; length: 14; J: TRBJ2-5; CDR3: CASRPTGGPETQYF
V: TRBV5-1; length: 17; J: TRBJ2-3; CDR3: CASSLKTSGGRTDTQYF
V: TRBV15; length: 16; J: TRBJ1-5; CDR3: CATSREDRGRNQPQHF
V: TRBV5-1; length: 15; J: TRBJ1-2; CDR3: CASSWGTGGAYGYTF
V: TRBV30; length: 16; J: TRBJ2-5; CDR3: CACPGTSGGPAETQYF
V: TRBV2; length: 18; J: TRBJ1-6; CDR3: CASSEAGQGITYNSPLHF
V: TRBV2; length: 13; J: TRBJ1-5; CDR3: CASSRGPNQPQHF
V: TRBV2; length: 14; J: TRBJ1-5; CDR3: CASSESTGPAPQHF
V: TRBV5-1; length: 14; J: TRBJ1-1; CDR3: CASSLKQMNTEAFF
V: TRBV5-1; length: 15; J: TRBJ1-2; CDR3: CASSSGGRSNYGYTF
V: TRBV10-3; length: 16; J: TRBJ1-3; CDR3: CAISDLGLSSGNTIYF
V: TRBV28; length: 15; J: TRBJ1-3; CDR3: CASTPSGGKGNTIYF
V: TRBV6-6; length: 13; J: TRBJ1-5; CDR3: CASSLRGPQPQHF
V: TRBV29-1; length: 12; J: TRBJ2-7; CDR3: CSVAKSTYEQYF
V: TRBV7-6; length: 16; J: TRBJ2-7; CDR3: CASSLGRGTQSYEQYF
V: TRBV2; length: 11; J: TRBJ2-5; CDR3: CASSPEETQYF
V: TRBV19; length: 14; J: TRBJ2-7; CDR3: CASSIPGQTYEQYF
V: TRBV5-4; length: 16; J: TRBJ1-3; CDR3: CASSLSGTAFGDTIYF
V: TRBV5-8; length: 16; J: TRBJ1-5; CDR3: CASSRQQALPNQPQHF
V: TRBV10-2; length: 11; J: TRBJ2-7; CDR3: CASSEASEQYF
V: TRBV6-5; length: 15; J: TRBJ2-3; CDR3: CASSSGQWGTDTQYF
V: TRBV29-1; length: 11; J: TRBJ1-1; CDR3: CSGWQGASAFF
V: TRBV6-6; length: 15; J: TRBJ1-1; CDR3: CASSYYRPMNTEAFF
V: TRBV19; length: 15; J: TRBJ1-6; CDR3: CASSIRSAQYSPLHF
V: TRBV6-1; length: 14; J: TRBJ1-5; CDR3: CASSALGWNQPQHF
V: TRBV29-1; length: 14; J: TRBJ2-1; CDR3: CSAADRDSVNEQFF
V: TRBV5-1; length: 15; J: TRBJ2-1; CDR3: CASSNGQGSYNEQFF
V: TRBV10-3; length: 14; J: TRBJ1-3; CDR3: CAIREVGDRNTIYF
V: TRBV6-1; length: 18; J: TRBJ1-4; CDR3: CASSEAGQGVGTNEKLFF
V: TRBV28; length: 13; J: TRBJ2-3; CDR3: CASSPSVSGTQYF